This T cell receptor beta chain was observed in a study of T cells in Graves' hyperthyroidism and ophthalmopathy. Turning to the study itself: Peripheral blood collection took place at initial diagnosis, before any treatment.

TCR beta CDR3 sequences were amplified from RNA transcripts. Primed by the HTBI set, a first-round RT-PCR was run on the TCR CDR3. Each CDR3 protein is one row after TCRdb ran MiXCR on the multiplex PCR reads. Of around 300,000 distinct CDR3 sequences in the sample, 13% to 15% are singletons; the top ten hold 30%. Only a few counts were recorded for this clonotype. Its specificity is not known. Germline V gives CDR1 SGDLS, CDR2 YYNGEE. The CDR3 totals 14 residues. Trimming pared 0 bases from V and 6 bases from J, leaving 12 bases between. Reasons for excluding patients were uncontrolled infection, other autoimmune disease, pregnancy or lactation. Using more than 7.5 ml of fresh peripheral blood, PBMCs were prepared. Whole-study findings and limits: From stable hyperthyroidism, ophthalmopathy was set apart by a 13 V-J model.

The V and J genes are TRBV9 and TRBJ1-2, with D unclear. The specimen was blood. This receptor was taken from a woman aged 45-60 years with Graves' hyperthyroidism that later progressed to Graves' ophthalmopathy. CDR3 amino acids: CASSVGLSPDGYTF. In DNA form, the CDR3 reads TGTGCCAGCAGCGTAGGATTGAGTCCAGATGGCTACACCTTC.